This passage covers 27 T cell receptor beta chains from one sample sequenced in a study of a mutant IDH1 vaccine in newly diagnosed glioma. Indicated time point: week 11, during vaccination. With topical imiquimod, each dose of the vaccine consisted of 300 ug of mutant IDH1 20-mer peptide. Libraries were prepared by immunoSEQ multiplex PCR; TCRdb keeps only in-frame clonotypes and omits some of them. The repertoire holds about 120,000 clones, with about 82% as singletons. No antigens are known for them. Sequencing was performed on PBMCs, taken from a glioma patient whose treatment included an IDH1 peptide vaccine. Source of these receptors: a man in his forties with glioma.

The chain employs TRBV27 and TRBJ1-2; weak D call: TRBD1 (5 bases). There are 13 residues in the CDR3. The germline V gene encodes CDR1 MNHEY and CDR2 SMNVEV (reference sequence). The V gene lost 2 bases and the J gene lost 5 bases, with 9 bases spanning the gap. Here the CDR3 DNA reads TGTGCCAGCAGTTTAGGGGGGAGGTATGGCTACACCTTC. It translates to CASSLGGRYGYTF.

This clone has just a few counts. This chain links TRBV5-6 with TRBJ1-2, with 9 bases identical to TRBD1. Looked up from germline, CDR1 is SGHDT and CDR2 is YYEEEE. The CDR3 sequence is 14 residues long. V shed 4 bases and J 4 bases; nucleotides not matched to a gene: 5. The CDR3 DNA sequence: TGTGCCAGCAGCCAAACAGGGGGCGTCTATGGCTACACCTTC. Translating gives CASSQTGGVYGYTF.

V gene TRBV28 combines with J gene TRBJ2-7, with D perhaps matching TRBD2 (6 bases). The CDR3 consists of 13 residues. V was shortened by 3 bases and J by 5 bases, with 11 bases between the two germline ends. CDR1 is MDHEN and CDR2 is SYDVKM in the germline V gene. CDR3 in amino acids: CASSFPGVNEQYF. The CDR3 DNA sequence: TGTGCCAGCAGTTTCCCGGGAGTCAACGAGCAGTACTTC.

This sequence joins TRBV28 and TRBJ2-3; D gene unclear. With 5 bases removed from V and 2 bases from J, the gap between germline ends came to 8 bases. The length of the CDR3 is 13 residues. CDR1 is MDHEN and CDR2 is SYDVKM in the germline V gene. The CDR3 nucleotides read TGTGCCAGCAGTGGCTACCCCACAGATACGCAGTATTTT. The encoded protein is CASSGYPTDTQYF.

V is TRBV18 and J is TRBJ1-4; D is unresolved. The CDR3 spans 14 residues. CDR1 and CDR2 (germline): KGHSH, LQKENI. V was clipped by 6 bases and J by 5 bases, with 13 bases between them. The CDR3 reads CASSPEAGNEKLFF. The CDR3 coding sequence is TGTGCCAGCTCCCCCGAGGCCGGGAATGAAAAACTGTTTTTT.

This clone was observed a single time. The rearrangement joins TRBV5-4 to TRBJ2-5, with D unresolved. Germline CDR1 reads SGHNT; CDR2 reads YYREEE (reference sequence). CDR3 length equals 15 residues. The V end was cut by 0 bases, the J end by 1 base, with 10 bases between. CDR3 protein: CASSLDPLLQETQYF. The CDR3 nucleotides are TGTGCCAGCAGCTTGGACCCGCTCCTCCAAGAGACCCAGTACTTC.

There are a few counts of this clone. The chain employs TRBV30 and TRBJ2-2, with D possibly being TRBD1 (5 bases). The CDR3 contains 14 residues. Trimming removed 4 bases at V and 3 bases at J, with 12 bases between. Germline loops: CDR1 GTSNPN, CDR2 SVGIG (reference sequence). The CDR3 sequence: CAWKGLGDTGELFF. The CDR3 DNA reads TGTGCCTGGAAGGGGCTAGGGGACACCGGGGAGCTGTTTTTT.

CDR3 DNA sequence: TGTGCCCTACCGGGCCCAGTTAATGAAAAACTGTTTTTT. This codes for CALPGPVNEKLFF. The V and J genes are TRBV30 and TRBJ1-4, with D unresolved. The germline gives CDR1 GTSNPN, CDR2 SVGIG (reference sequence). This CDR3 has 13 residues. V was shortened by 8 bases and J by 4 bases, with 14 bases between the two germline ends.

CDR3 sequence: CASSPTTGNIQYF. The CDR3 nucleotides read TGTGCCAGCAGTCCTACTACCGGAAACATTCAGTACTTC. The chain recombines TRBV6-5 with TRBJ2-4; D gene uncertain. The length of the CDR3 is 13 residues. Germline V gene lookup returns CDR1 MNHEY and CDR2 SVGAGI. Trimming removed 5 bases from V and 6 bases from J, with 11 bases in between.

The V call is TRBV27, the J call TRBJ2-5; D is undetermined. CDR1 and CDR2 (germline): MNHEY, SMNVEV (reference sequence). V was trimmed by 3 bases and J by 5 bases, leaving 7 bases between them. The length of the CDR3 is 12 residues. The CDR3 bases are TGTGCCAGCAGTTTGGGGATCGAGACCCAGTACTTC. This gives the protein CASSLGIETQYF.

The DNA of the CDR3 is TGTGCCAGCAGTTTATCGAGGCTAGCGGCGACGAACACCGGGGAGCTGTTTTTT. Translating it yields CASSLSRLAATNTGELFF. The J gene is TRBJ2-2, the V gene TRBV27, with 7 bases identical to TRBD2. Trimming removed 0 bases from V and 0 bases from J; junction bases left unmatched: 7. The CDR3 consists of 18 residues. Looked up from germline, CDR1 is MNHEY and CDR2 is SMNVEV (reference sequence).

The rearrangement uses TRBV27 and TRBJ1-2; 8 bases map to TRBD1. J gave up 7 bases and V 6 bases, and 7 bases lay outside the gene matches. The CDR3 length is 13 residues. The V gene's germline CDR1 is MNHEY and CDR2 SMNVEV (reference sequence). The CDR3 DNA is TGTGCCAGCAGCCAAGCCGGACAGGGTGGCTACACCTTC. Amino acids: CASSQAGQGGYTF.

In the case of this clone: This may be a read error, as it is one base from a much larger clone. This sequence joins TRBV19 and TRBJ2-3, with D possibly TRBD2 on 7 matching bases. The CDR3 length is 17 residues. Germline V CDR1 and CDR2: LNHDA, SQIVND (reference sequence). Trimming pared 7 bases from V and 5 bases from J, leaving 25 bases between. The CDR3 sequence: CASTSWRGGGSGDTQYF. CDR3 coding DNA: TGTGCCAGTACCTCGTGGAGGGGGGGCGGTTCGGGAGATACGCAGTATTTT.

The rearrangement uses TRBV4-3 and TRBJ2-1; no clear D gene. Germline lookup yields CDR1 LGHNA and CDR2 YSLEER. CDR3 length: 15 amino acids. V dropped 0 bases and J dropped 2 bases, with 8 bases sitting between them. CDR3 nucleotides: TGCGCCAGCAGCCAAGATCAAGCTGCCTACAATGAGCAGTTCTTC. Protein: CASSQDQAAYNEQFF.

This chain joins TRBV11-2 and TRBJ2-3; 9 bases are a match to TRBD2. V was clipped by 7 bases and J by 7 bases; unmatched bases: 6. The CDR3 sequence is 13 residues long. Germline loops: CDR1 SGHAT, CDR2 FQNNGV. The CDR3 is CASTVAGEYTQYF. DNA for the CDR3: TGTGCCAGCACCGTAGCGGGGGAGTATACGCAGTATTTT.

This sequence joins TRBV5-4 and TRBJ1-3, with D possibly matching TRBD1 (6 bases). The CDR3 is 15 amino acids. Per germline, CDR1 SGHNT and CDR2 YYREEE (reference sequence). The ends were cut back, 4 bases at V and 4 bases at J, with 15 bases in the middle. The CDR3 loop reads CASSGGRTDGNTIYF. The CDR3 DNA reads as TGTGCCAGCAGCGGGGGTAGGACAGACGGAAACACCATATATTTT. Full variable domain (outside the CDR3, taken from reference TRBV5-4 and TRBJ1-3): ETGVTQSPTHLIKTRGQQVTLRCSSQSGHNTVSWYQQALGQGPQFIFQYYREEENGRGNFPPRFSGLQFPNYSSELNVNALELDDSALYLCASSGGRTDGNTIYFGEGSWLTVV.

The V gene is TRBV4-3, the J gene TRBJ2-1; TRBD1 is a possible D gene (5 bases). The V gene lost 1 base and the J gene lost 9 bases, with 25 bases spanning the gap. The CDR3 has 18 amino acids. Germline V gives CDR1 LGHNA, CDR2 YSLEER. CDR3 nucleotides: TGCGCCAGCAGCCAAGCTCTTTGGACAATTGACCCGTCTAGTGAGCAGTTCTTC. Its protein is CASSQALWTIDPSSEQFF.

DNA for the CDR3: TGTGCCAGCAGCTTAGCGCAGACAGGGGTCCAGCCCCAGCATTTT. Translation gives CASSLAQTGVQPQHF. The rearrangement joins TRBV7-9 to TRBJ1-5; 8 nucleotides line up with TRBD1. CDR1 and CDR2 (germline): SEHNR, FQNEAQ (reference sequence). J lost 7 bases, V lost 0 bases, and 5 bases had no gene match. This CDR3 is 15 amino acids long.

This sequence joins TRBV4-1 and TRBJ2-6; the D gene is possibly TRBD1 (6 bases). Germline CDR1 and CDR2: MGHRA and YSYEKL. Trimming took off 2 bases at V and 2 bases at J, with 13 bases between the two ends. There are 17 residues in the CDR3. The CDR3 region is CASSQRAGDAGANVLTF. The CDR3 DNA reads TGCGCCAGCAGCCAACGAGCAGGGGACGCTGGGGCCAACGTCCTGACTTTC.

J is TRBJ2-7 and V is TRBV29-1, with D unresolved. The CDR3 has 12 residues. V lost 4 bases to trimming and J lost 0 bases, with 7 bases between them. Looked up from germline, CDR1 is SQVTM and CDR2 is ANQGSEA. The CDR3 spells CSVVPDSYEQYF. In DNA, the CDR3 is TGCAGCGTTGTCCCAGACTCCTACGAGCAGTACTTC.

This chain links TRBV18 with TRBJ2-1, with 8 bases that match TRBD2. CDR1 is KGHSH, CDR2 LQKENI, per germline. Trimming cost V 3 bases and J 9 bases; bases outside gene matches: 7. CDR3 length: 14 amino acids. The CDR3 sequence is CASSPSGGPSEQFF. DNA of the CDR3: TGTGCCAGCTCACCCTCGGGAGGGCCTTCTGAGCAGTTCTTC. Based on the CDR3 plus reference TRBV18 and TRBJ2-1, the full variable domain is NAGVMQNPRHLVRRRGQEARLRCSPMKGHSHVYWYRQLPEEGLKFMVYLQKENIIDESGMPKERFSAEFPKEGPSILRIQQVVRGDSAAYFCASSPSGGPSEQFFGPGTRLTVL.

This clone was found once. The genes are TRBV27 and TRBJ1-2; possibly TRBD1 for D (5 bases). CDR1 MNHEY and CDR2 SMNVEV come from the germline V gene (reference sequence). Between the trimmed V and J ends, which lost 3 bases and 8 bases, there was a span of 22 bases. The CDR3 length is 16 residues. CDR3 nucleotides: TGTGCCAGCAGTTTCGGGGGGTCAGCCCCGGCAGGAGGCTACACCTTC. Translation: CASSFGGSAPAGGYTF.

The CDR3 nucleotides are TGTGCCATCAGTGAGTCAGGAAGGGGCAGGAGCAATCAGCCCCAGCATTTT. Residues: CAISESGRGRSNQPQHF. The chain uses TRBV10-3 and TRBJ1-5, with a tentative D call TRBD1 (5 bases). The CDR3 extends over 17 amino acids. The germline V gene encodes CDR1 ENHRY and CDR2 SYGVKD. V was pared by 0 bases and J by 1 base, with 13 bases between.

The chain links TRBV4-2 to TRBJ2-5; D is uncertain. Germline V gene lookup returns CDR1 LGHNA and CDR2 YNFKEQ. This CDR3 is 12 amino acids long. The V and J ends lost 0 bases and 6 bases respectively, with 5 bases between them. The CDR3 is CASSQDPKTQYF. The CDR3 region has the DNA TGTGCCAGCAGCCAAGATCCGAAGACCCAGTACTTC.

The chain has TRBV10-3 and TRBJ2-3; D possibly matches TRBD1 or TRBD2 (7 bases each). This CDR3 has 16 amino acids. V was cut by 0 bases and J by 3 bases, with 13 bases left in between. Germline V CDR1 and CDR2: ENHRY, SYGVKD. CDR3 protein: CAISESTGRGTDTQYF. The CDR3 bases are TGTGCCATCAGTGAGTCGACAGGGAGGGGGACAGATACGCAGTATTTT.

The J gene is TRBJ1-3, the V gene TRBV30; no reliable D call. The CDR3 runs 13 residues. CDR1 and CDR2 from the germline V gene are GTSNPN and SVGIG (reference sequence). Trimming removed 1 base at V and 0 bases at J, with 4 bases between. CDR3 DNA sequence: TGTGCCTGGAGTGGGGGCTCTGGAAACACCATATATTTT. It yields the protein CAWSGGSGNTIYF.

This clone was counted a single time. This rearrangement joins TRBV28 to TRBJ1-4; D uncertain. The CDR3 has 14 amino acids. With 6 bases removed from V and 0 bases from J, the gap between germline ends came to 8 bases. Germline V CDR1 and CDR2: MDHEN, SYDVKM. The CDR3: CASRDLSTNEKLFF. The CDR3, as DNA: TGTGCCAGCAGGGACCTCTCAACTAATGAAAAACTGTTTTTT.